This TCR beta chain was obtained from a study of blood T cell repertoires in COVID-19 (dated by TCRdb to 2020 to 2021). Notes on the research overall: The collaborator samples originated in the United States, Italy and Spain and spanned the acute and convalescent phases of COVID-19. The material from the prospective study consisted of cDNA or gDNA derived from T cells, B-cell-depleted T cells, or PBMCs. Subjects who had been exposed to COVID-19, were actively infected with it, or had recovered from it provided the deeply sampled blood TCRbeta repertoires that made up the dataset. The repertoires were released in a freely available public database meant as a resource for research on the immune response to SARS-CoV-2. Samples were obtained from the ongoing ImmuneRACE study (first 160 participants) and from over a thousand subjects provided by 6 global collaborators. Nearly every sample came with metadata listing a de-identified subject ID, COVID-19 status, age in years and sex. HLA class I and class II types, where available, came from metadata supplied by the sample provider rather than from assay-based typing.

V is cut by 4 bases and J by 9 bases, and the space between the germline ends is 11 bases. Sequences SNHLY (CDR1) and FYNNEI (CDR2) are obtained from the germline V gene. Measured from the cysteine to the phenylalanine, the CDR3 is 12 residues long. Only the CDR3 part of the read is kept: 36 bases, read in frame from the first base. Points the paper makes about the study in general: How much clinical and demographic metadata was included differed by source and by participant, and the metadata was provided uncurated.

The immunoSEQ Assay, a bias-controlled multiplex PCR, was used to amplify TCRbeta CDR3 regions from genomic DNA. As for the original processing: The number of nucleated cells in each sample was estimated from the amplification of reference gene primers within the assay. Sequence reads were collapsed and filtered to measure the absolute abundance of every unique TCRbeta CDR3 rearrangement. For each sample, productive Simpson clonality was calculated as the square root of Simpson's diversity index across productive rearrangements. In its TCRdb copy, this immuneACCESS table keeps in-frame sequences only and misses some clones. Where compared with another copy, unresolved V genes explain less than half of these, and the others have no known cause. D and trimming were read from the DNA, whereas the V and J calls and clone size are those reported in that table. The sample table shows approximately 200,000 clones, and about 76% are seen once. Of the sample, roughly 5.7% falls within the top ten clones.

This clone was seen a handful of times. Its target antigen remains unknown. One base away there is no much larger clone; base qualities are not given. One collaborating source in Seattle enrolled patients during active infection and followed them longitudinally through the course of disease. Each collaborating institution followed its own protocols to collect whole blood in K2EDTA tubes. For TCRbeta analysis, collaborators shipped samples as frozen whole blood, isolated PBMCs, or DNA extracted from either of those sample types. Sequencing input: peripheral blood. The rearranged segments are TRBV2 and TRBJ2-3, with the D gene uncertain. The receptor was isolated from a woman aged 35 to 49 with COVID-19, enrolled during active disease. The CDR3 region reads CASSVMGRTQYF. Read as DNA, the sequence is TGTGCCAGCAGTGTTATGGGCAGGACGCAGTATTTT. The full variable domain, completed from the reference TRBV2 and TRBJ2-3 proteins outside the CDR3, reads EPEVTQTPSHQVTQMGQEVILRCVPISNHLYFYWYRQILGQKVEFLVSFYNNEISEKSEIFDDQFSVERPDGSNFTLKIRSTKLEDSAMYFCASSVMGRTQYFGPGTRLTVL.